Each of the 11 T cell receptor beta chains below was sequenced from the same sample in a study of blood T cell repertoires in COVID-19. The protocol was immunoSEQ multiplex PCR, while the TCRdb copy is restricted to in-frame clones and leaves out a portion. The sample holds 150,000 to 200,000 clones; about 82% are singletons and the top ten take approximately 5.4%. The sequenced sample was peripheral blood. Receptor source: a woman under 40 with acute or convalescent COVID-19.

This clone has a handful of counts. V is TRBV29-1 and J is TRBJ2-7; D not resolved. Germline loops: CDR1 SQVTM, CDR2 ANQGSEA. V was cut by 5 bases and J by 1 base, with 9 bases left in between. The CDR3 loop spans 12 amino acids. CDR3 region: CSVQKASYEQYF. The CDR3, as DNA: TGCAGCGTTCAGAAAGCGTCCTACGAGCAGTACTTC.

The V and J genes are TRBV11-2 and TRBJ1-1, with D perhaps matching TRBD1 (6 bases). CDR1 and CDR2 from the germline V gene are SGHAT and FQNNGV. The CDR3 is 14 amino acids. Trimming cost V 5 bases and J 1 base, with 11 bases left between them. CDR3 coding DNA: TGTGCCAGCAGCCTCGGGACACCGAACACTGAAGCTTTCTTT. It encodes CASSLGTPNTEAFF.

The rearrangement links TRBV9 to TRBJ2-1, with 7 nucleotides matching TRBD1. Germline CDR1 is SGDLS and CDR2 is YYNGEE. The CDR3 extends over 16 amino acids. Trimming cost V 3 bases and J 3 bases; bases outside gene matches: 9. This CDR3 reads CASSARDSPFYNEQFF. As DNA, the CDR3 is TGTGCCAGCAGCGCCAGGGACAGCCCCTTCTACAATGAGCAGTTCTTC. Full variable domain (remainder filled in from reference TRBV9 and TRBJ2-1): DSGVTQTPKHLITATGQRVTLRCSPRSGDLSVYWYQQSLDQGLQFLIQYYNGEERAKGNILERFSAQQFPDLHSELNLSSLELGDSALYFCASSARDSPFYNEQFFGPGTRLTVL.

V gene TRBV12-3 or TRBV12-4 combines with J gene TRBJ2-7; tentatively, D is TRBD2 (7 bases). The CDR3 contains 13 residues. The V gene lost 6 bases and the J gene lost 6 bases, with 15 bases spanning the gap. CDR3 protein: CASSLGGGGEQYF. The CDR3 DNA reads as TGTGCCAGCAGCCTGGGGGGGGGCGGCGAGCAGTACTTC.

The chain is built from TRBV7-8 and TRBJ1-4; 10 nucleotides match TRBD1. CDR1 and CDR2 (germline): SGHVS, FQNEAQ. The CDR3 has 16 amino acids. Losses at the gene ends were 5 bases for V and 5 bases for J; bases not matched to a gene: 8. CDR3 loop: CASSLMGTGVNEKLFF. Written as DNA, the CDR3 is TGTGCCAGCAGCCTGATGGGGACAGGGGTAAATGAAAAACTGTTTTTT.

J is TRBJ2-1 and V is TRBV7-2; 9 positions match TRBD2. The V and J ends lost 3 bases and 9 bases, in that order; junction bases with no gene match: 12. The CDR3 spans 16 residues. The germline V gene encodes CDR1 SGHTA and CDR2 FQGNSA. In DNA form, the CDR3 reads TGTGCCAGCAGCTTTTTTGACTCGCGCGGGGGGGCTGAGCAGTTCTTC. Amino acids: CASSFFDSRGGAEQFF.

This clone was seen only once. The same CDR3 arises from other DNA sequences in this sample as well. The chain couples TRBV27 to TRBJ1-2, with D hard to call. V lost 2 bases, J lost 2 bases, and 6 bases lay in between. The V gene's germline CDR1 is MNHEY and CDR2 SMNVEV (reference sequence). The CDR3 is 13 amino acids. The DNA of the CDR3 is TGTGCCAGCAGTTTAAGGGAGAACTATGGCTACACCTTC. Its protein is CASSLRENYGYTF.

J is TRBJ2-3 and V is TRBV19; tentatively, D is TRBD2 (6 bases). CDR1 and CDR2 from the germline V gene are LNHDA and SQIVND (reference sequence). This CDR3 contains 17 residues. V lost 0 bases and J lost 0, with 13 bases in between. Here the CDR3 DNA reads TGTGCCAGTAGTATAGATTTGGGAGGCCGAAGCACAGATACGCAGTATTTT. This codes for CASSIDLGGRSTDTQYF.

The chain carries TRBV6-5 and TRBJ1-5; D call uncertain. Germline V gives CDR1 MNHEY, CDR2 SVGAGI. V was pared by 7 bases and J by 0 bases, with 7 bases between. The CDR3 has 13 residues. CDR3 nucleotides: TGTGCCAGCAACGGGTATAGCAATCAGCCCCAGCATTTT. Amino acid sequence: CASNGYSNQPQHF.

The J gene is TRBJ1-4, the V gene TRBV7-9, with TRBD1 as a possible D gene (6 bases). CDR3 length: 14 residues. V gave up 1 base and J gave up 8 bases, with 11 bases separating them. CDR1 is SEHNR, CDR2 FQNEAQ, per germline (reference sequence). CDR3: CASSLDQGHEKLFF. CDR3 nucleotide sequence: TGTGCCAGCAGCTTAGATCAGGGGCACGAAAAACTGTTTTTT.

This clone occurred a few times. This chain uses TRBV2 with TRBJ2-5; 12 bases match TRBD1. This CDR3 has 17 residues. Looked up from germline, CDR1 is SNHLY and CDR2 is FYNNEI. J lost 5 bases, V lost 8 bases, and 15 bases had no gene match. CDR3 DNA sequence: TGTGCCAGCTGCCCCACTCCGGGACAGGGGGCGGGCGAGACCCAGTACTTC. It yields the protein CASCPTPGQGAGETQYF.